The sequence of this T cell receptor beta chain was determined in a study of shared clonotypes between healthy human individuals. With 3 bases removed from V and 3 bases from J, the gap between germline ends came to 14 bases. This CDR3 is built from 15 residues. Germline V gene data show CDR1 as SEHNR and CDR2 as FQNEAQ (reference sequence). Profiled with immunoSEQ multiplex PCR; TCRdb holds only in-frame clones, not every one. The data contain more than 400,000 clones, around 80% of them singletons. The sequencing input was PBMCs. The receptor was isolated from a woman aged 35 to 49 in good health. Some clones in this sample may be carry-over from other donors' samples. The chain has TRBV7-9 and TRBJ1-2; D gene uncertain. The CDR3 protein is CASSFPSPQYYGYTF. CDR3 bases: TGTGCCAGCAGCTTCCCCTCCCCTCAATACTATGGCTACACCTTC.